This T cell receptor (beta chain) was captured in a study of metastatic and nonmetastatic thyroid tumors (TCRdb year 2020). For context, the study as a whole: Repertoires from peripheral blood and from tumor or nodule tissue samples of malignant and benign thyroid patients were compared.

No treatment had been received by any patient before thyroid surgery. Using T-cell receptor beta sequencing, the researchers looked back retrospectively at clinical samples from patients, gathered between the early 2010s and the late 2010s. From the cysteine up to the phenylalanine, the CDR3 has a length of 11 residues. The entry retains the CDR3 DNA only, 33 bases that are in frame from base 1. Reading the germline V gene (reference sequence) gives CDR1 DFQATT and CDR2 SNEGSKA. A distance of 8 bases separates the germline ends of V and J, which lose 7 bases and 3 bases respectively. On this clone itself: Its cognate antigen has yet to be identified. Per-base quality was not reported, and no clone a single base away is much larger than it.

The protocol used for the library was PCR. Sequenced on an Illumina HiSeq 4000. High-throughput sequencing was used to profile the TCR beta-chain CDR3 region of every patient. As for the original processing: Drawing on CDR3 differences between clinicopathological groups, the researchers built a classifier meant to tell apart patients with distant-metastatic papillary thyroid cancer. To measure repertoire diversity the researchers used the Shannon index, while the Morisita-Horn index served to gauge how similar the tumor and blood repertoires were. The raw public reads went through TCRdb reprocessing: fastp at Q25, MiXCR clone calling, in-frame beta chains kept. TCRdb's processing, not the authors', yielded these V and J calls. This sample has tens of thousands of clones in its table, and approximately 19% of those were observed once. The top ten constitute 22% of the sample. General findings and caveats noted by the study authors: TCR beta diversity was reported as significantly higher in malignant tumors than in benign nodules, in both blood and tumor samples.

The sequenced sample was blood. This chain is built from TRBV20-1 and TRBJ2-3, with the D gene too uncertain to name. This receptor was taken from a female donor with papillary thyroid cancer or a benign thyroid nodule (not recorded which). Some clones in this sample may be carry-over from other donors' samples. CDR3 region: CSGYETDTQYF. Read as DNA, the sequence is TGCAGTGGTTATGAAACAGATACGCAGTATTTT.